The 30 T cell receptor beta chains listed next were all sequenced from one sample in a study of vaccination effects on CD4 cells after COVID-19. The table came from immunoSEQ multiplex PCR; TCRdb's copy has only in-frame clones and leaves some out. The table has 28,000 or so clones, around 79% seen once. In the ViraFEST assay, antigen-specific CD4+ clonotypes were identified by expansion after peptide-pool stimulation. Culturing for around ten days preceded CD4+ T cell isolation. Participants were vaccinated with two doses of either the BNT162b2 or mRNA-1273 vaccine. These receptors have no known antigen. Specimen: CD4+ T cells from PBMCs cultured with HCoV-NL63 spike peptides, collected after COVID-19 vaccination. The receptors were sampled from a human donor who received a COVID-19 vaccine.

The V call is TRBV27, the J call TRBJ1-1, with D possibly being TRBD1 (6 bases). CDR1 is MNHEY and CDR2 is SMNVEV in the germline V gene (reference sequence). The V end was cut by 6 bases, the J end by 3 bases, with 14 bases between. This CDR3 has 14 residues. CDR3 residues: CASRTGGRDTEAFF. Written as DNA, the CDR3 is TGTGCCAGCAGGACCGGGGGGCGGGACACTGAAGCTTTCTTT.

The V call is TRBV6-2 or TRBV6-3, the J call TRBJ1-1; 11 bases are a match to TRBD1. V was pared by 2 bases and J by 4 bases, with 12 bases of the junction left unmatched. This CDR3 comprises 18 residues. In germline, CDR1 is MNHEY, CDR2 SVGEGT. The CDR3 region has the DNA TGTGCCAGCAGTTACCGCCCCGGACAGGGGGCAGAGGGCACTGAAGCTTTCTTT. Encoded protein: CASSYRPGQGAEGTEAFF.

This clone was seen a few times. V gene TRBV19 combines with J gene TRBJ2-3; 7 nucleotides line up with TRBD1. This CDR3 is built from 15 residues. V gave up 5 bases and J gave up 2 bases; unmatched junction bases: 7. Germline values: CDR1 LNHDA, CDR2 SQIVND (reference sequence). This CDR3 reads CASSVRQGPTDTQYF. CDR3 nucleotides: TGTGCCAGTAGTGTTCGACAGGGCCCCACAGATACGCAGTATTTT.

J is TRBJ1-5 and V is TRBV27; D is unresolved. The length of the CDR3 is 15 residues. Trimming took 0 bases from V and 1 from J, leaving 7 bases between them. Germline CDR1 reads MNHEY; CDR2 reads SMNVEV (reference sequence). Here the CDR3 DNA reads TGTGCCAGCAGTTTATCATGGGAAAGCAATCAGCCCCAGCATTTT. This encodes CASSLSWESNQPQHF.

The chain links TRBV6-1 to TRBJ2-7, with TRBD2 matching 14 bases. Germline assignment: CDR1 MNHNS and CDR2 SASEGT. The CDR3 covers 17 residues. V gave up 4 bases and J gave up 2 bases; unmatched junction bases: 7. This CDR3 reads CASSGGTSGRGPYEQYF. CDR3 coding DNA: TGTGCCAGCAGTGGGGGGACTAGCGGGAGAGGCCCCTACGAGCAGTACTTC.

This chain joins TRBV5-1 and TRBJ2-2; 8 positions agree with TRBD1. Germline-derived CDR1 and CDR2 are SGHRS and YFSETQ. The J segment lost 2 bases and the V segment lost 5 bases, leaving 8 bases of the junction unmatched. The CDR3 has 16 residues. The CDR3 region has the DNA TGCGCCAGCAGTAGGGAGACAGGGGTAAACACCGGGGAGCTGTTTTTT. Translation: CASSRETGVNTGELFF.

V is TRBV6-5 and J is TRBJ1-2; 9 bases agree with TRBD1. Germline V gene lookup returns CDR1 MNHEY and CDR2 SVGAGI. With 6 bases clipped from V and 4 bases from J, the junction kept 12 bases outside the gene matches. The CDR3 is 16 amino acids. CDR3 in amino acids: CASSYLGQGSGYGYTF. The CDR3 DNA sequence: TGTGCCAGCAGCTACCTGGGACAGGGAAGCGGCTATGGCTACACCTTC.

This clone has only one observation. The V and J genes are TRBV5-1 and TRBJ2-3, with 10 bases identical to TRBD2. Germline V gene lookup returns CDR1 SGHRS and CDR2 YFSETQ. The trim removed 4 bases at V and 0 bases at J, leaving 2 bases unmatched. This CDR3 is built from 15 residues. CDR3 DNA sequence: TGCGCCAGCAGCCTGACTAGCGGGAGCACAGATACGCAGTATTTT. It specifies CASSLTSGSTDTQYF.

The V call is TRBV5-1, the J call TRBJ2-1; 8 bases match TRBD2. This CDR3 contains 16 residues. Germline V gives CDR1 SGHRS, CDR2 YFSETQ. V shed 1 base, J shed 9 bases, and the junction held 12 bases outside the gene matches. The CDR3 nucleotides read TGCGCCAGCAGCTTGAAAGGCAGCGGGAGATCTAGTGAGCAGTTCTTC. Translated: CASSLKGSGRSSEQFF.

The V call is TRBV4-1, the J call TRBJ2-1; 11 bases are shared with TRBD2. The J segment lost 4 bases and the V segment lost 2 bases, leaving 7 bases of the junction unmatched. The CDR3 is made up of 17 amino acids. Germline CDR1 reads MGHRA; CDR2 reads YSYEKL. CDR3 nucleotide sequence: TGCGCCAGCAGCCAATCTAGCGGGAGGACCATATACAATGAGCAGTTCTTC. Residues: CASSQSSGRTIYNEQFF.

The chain combines TRBV5-4 with TRBJ1-2; 9 bases are a match to TRBD1. V was pared by 2 bases and J by 6 bases, with 11 bases of the junction left unmatched. CDR1 and CDR2 from the germline V gene are SGHNT and YYREEE (reference sequence). This CDR3 has 16 residues. Written as DNA, the CDR3 is TGTGCCAGCAGCTTTGGCTCGGGACAGGGTCAGGATGGCTACACCTTC. It encodes CASSFGSGQGQDGYTF.

V gene TRBV14 combines with J gene TRBJ1-2; 8 nucleotides align to TRBD1. In germline, CDR1 is SGHDN, CDR2 FVKESK. V shed 2 bases, J shed 5 bases, and the junction held 13 bases outside the gene matches. This CDR3 contains 17 residues. The CDR3 region is CASSQWALTQGVYGYTF. DNA of the CDR3: TGTGCCAGCAGCCAATGGGCCTTAACACAGGGGGTATATGGCTACACCTTC.

The chain carries TRBV28 and TRBJ2-5; D call uncertain. Germline V lookup: CDR1 MDHEN, CDR2 SYDVKM. V dropped 3 bases and J dropped 1 base, with 3 bases sitting between them. This CDR3 has 12 residues. The DNA for the CDR3 is TGTGCCAGCAGTTTGGTCCAAGAGACCCAGTACTTC. As protein: CASSLVQETQYF.

The CDR3 loop is CASSGQAATDTQYF. CDR3 bases: TGCGCCAGCAGCGGGCAGGCCGCCACAGATACGCAGTATTTT. This rearrangement joins TRBV5-1 to TRBJ2-3, with no clear D. Germline V gene data show CDR1 as SGHRS and CDR2 as YFSETQ. V lost 4 bases and J 2 bases, leaving 11 bases between the germline ends. The CDR3 contains 14 residues.

V and J are TRBV6-5 and TRBJ1-2; a weak D match, TRBD1 (5 bases). Between the trimmed V and J ends, which lost 6 bases and 2 bases, there was a span of 10 bases. This CDR3 has 13 amino acids. Looked up from germline, CDR1 is MNHEY and CDR2 is SVGAGI. The CDR3 nucleotides read TGTGCCAGCAGGATCGACAGAAACTATGGCTACACCTTC. Translation: CASRIDRNYGYTF.

This sequence joins TRBV2 and TRBJ2-7; 10 bases align to TRBD2. This CDR3 has 15 amino acids. Looked up from germline, CDR1 is SNHLY and CDR2 is FYNNEI. Losses at the gene ends were 6 bases for V and 2 bases for J; bases not matched to a gene: 7. The CDR3 region has the DNA TGTGCCAGCAGACCCGGGACTAGCGTACCCTACGAGCAGTACTTC. Translating it yields CASRPGTSVPYEQYF.

This chain uses TRBV18 with TRBJ1-1; D unresolved. Germline V gene data show CDR1 as KGHSH and CDR2 as LQKENI. The CDR3 has 11 amino acids. V lost 2 bases, J lost 5 bases, and 3 bases lay in between. The DNA of the CDR3 is TGTGCCAGCTCACCAGGGACTGAAGCTTTCTTT. Translation gives CASSPGTEAFF.

This chain uses TRBV18 with TRBJ1-1; no clear D gene. Trimming took off 3 bases at V and 4 bases at J, with 9 bases between the two ends. Germline V gives CDR1 KGHSH, CDR2 LQKENI. This CDR3 is built from 13 residues. CDR3 sequence reads: CASSPIFPTEAFF. In DNA, the CDR3 is TGTGCCAGCTCACCTATTTTCCCCACTGAAGCTTTCTTT.

The rearrangement links TRBV7-2 to TRBJ2-2; D remains ambiguous. The V and J ends lost 5 bases and 3 bases respectively, with 4 bases between them. The CDR3 has 12 amino acids. Germline V gives CDR1 SGHTA, CDR2 FQGNSA. The CDR3 DNA reads TGTGCCAGCAGCCTAGACACCGGGGAGCTGTTTTTT. It is translated as CASSLDTGELFF.

This clone was seen just once. The chain has TRBV5-6 and TRBJ2-1; D tentatively reads TRBD1 or TRBD2 (5 bases each). CDR1 and CDR2 from the germline V gene are SGHDT and YYEEEE. This CDR3 has 14 residues. With 2 bases removed from V and 5 bases from J, the gap between germline ends came to 11 bases. The CDR3 nucleotides read TGTGCCAGCAGCTTTGTCGGGACCGACAATGAGCAGTTCTTC. Protein product: CASSFVGTDNEQFF.

V and J are TRBV6-4 and TRBJ2-6; a weak D match, TRBD2 (6 bases). The length of the CDR3 is 15 residues. With 4 bases removed from V and 0 bases from J, the gap between germline ends came to 7 bases. The germline gives CDR1 MRHNA, CDR2 SNTAGT. DNA for the CDR3: TGTGCCAGCAGTGGTAGCGGCTCTGGGGCCAACGTCCTGACTTTC. Its translation: CASSGSGSGANVLTF.

The chain recombines TRBV12-3 or TRBV12-4 with TRBJ2-3; a weak D match, TRBD2 (5 bases). This CDR3 is 12 amino acids long. The V and J ends lost 4 bases and 11 bases respectively, with 13 bases between them. CDR3 protein: CASSSGSRLQYF. The CDR3 DNA follows: TGTGCCAGCAGTTCTGGGAGTAGGCTGCAGTATTTT.

This clone has only a few counts. The V gene is TRBV28, the J gene TRBJ1-2, with TRBD1 identical over 10 bases. There are 15 residues in the CDR3. Per the germline V gene, CDR1 is MDHEN and CDR2 is SYDVKM. V dropped 5 bases and J dropped 4; count of bases not matched to a gene: 7. Written as DNA, the CDR3 is TGTGCCAGCAGTGCGACCCGGGACAGGGGCTATGGCTACACCTTC. Protein product: CASSATRDRGYGYTF.

The chain employs TRBV6-2 or TRBV6-3 and TRBJ1-5, with no clear D. Germline lookup yields CDR1 MNHEY and CDR2 SVGEGT. The CDR3 is made up of 14 amino acids. The V gene lost 0 bases and the J gene lost 2 bases, with 5 bases spanning the gap. CDR3 amino acids: CASSYSSGNQPQHF. The CDR3 DNA follows: TGTGCCAGCAGTTACTCGAGTGGCAATCAGCCCCAGCATTTT.

This chain uses TRBV5-1 with TRBJ1-1; tentative D call: TRBD1 (5 bases). Germline loops: CDR1 SGHRS, CDR2 YFSETQ. This CDR3 spans 15 amino acids. Deletions cut 4 bases from V and 0 bases from J, with 13 bases between. Written as DNA, the CDR3 is TGCGCCAGCAGCCCGAATCGGGGGATGAACACTGAAGCTTTCTTT. It specifies CASSPNRGMNTEAFF. Combining the CDR3 with reference TRBV5-1 and TRBJ1-1 gives the whole variable domain KAGVTQTPRYLIKTRGQQVTLSCSPISGHRSVSWYQQTPGQGLQFLFEYFSETQRNKGNFPGRFSGRQFSNSRSEMNVSTLELGDSALYLCASSPNRGMNTEAFFGQGTRLTVV.

V usage is TRBV9 and J usage is TRBJ2-5; D might be TRBD1 or TRBD2, each matching 6 bases. V gave up 2 bases and J gave up 4 bases, with 21 bases separating them. Germline V gives CDR1 SGDLS, CDR2 YYNGEE. There are 17 residues in the CDR3. In DNA, the CDR3 is TGTGCCAGCAGCGTTGGGGCGGACGAGGGGGGTCTAGAGACCCAGTACTTC. Protein sequence: CASSVGADEGGLETQYF.

The V call is TRBV12-3 or TRBV12-4, the J call TRBJ2-2; D is unresolved. Trimming removed 3 bases at V and 8 bases at J, with 10 bases between. The CDR3 is made up of 13 amino acids. CDR3 sequence reads: CASSFLVAGELFF. The CDR3 DNA sequence: TGTGCCAGCAGTTTTTTAGTGGCTGGGGAGCTGTTTTTT.

V is TRBV11-2 and J is TRBJ2-7, with TRBD2 matching 9 bases. Trimming took 2 bases from V and 4 from J; bases not matched to a gene: 9. The CDR3 sequence is 16 residues long. The germline CDR1 and CDR2 sequences are SGHAT and FQNNGV. CDR3 DNA sequence: TGTGCCAGCAGCTTATGGGGGCCTAGCGGGGTTTACGAGCAGTACTTC. Protein sequence: CASSLWGPSGVYEQYF.

The chain has TRBV12-3 or TRBV12-4 and TRBJ1-5, with unresolved D. V shed 6 bases and J shed 5 bases, with 11 bases lying between them. This CDR3 contains 13 residues. CDR3 residues: CASRRRVDQPQHF. CDR3 coding DNA: TGTGCCAGCAGACGACGGGTGGATCAGCCCCAGCATTTT.

The rearrangement uses TRBV6-5 and TRBJ2-1, with TRBD2 as a possible D gene (6 bases). The CDR3 is 15 amino acids. Germline loops: CDR1 MNHEY, CDR2 SVGAGI. V lost 7 bases to trimming and J lost 7 bases, with 20 bases between them. CDR3 sequence reads: CASTSGSSGGNEQFF. CDR3 DNA sequence: TGTGCCAGCACCTCCGGGTCCTCTGGGGGGAATGAGCAGTTCTTC.